The T cell receptor (beta chain) described here comes from a study of vaccination effects on CD4 cells after COVID-19. Study-level background: The second dose preceded post-vaccine samples by a median of 72 days.

Details on this clone: The antigen is not known.

Sequencing used immunoSEQ multiplex PCR; TCRdb keeps in-frame clones, though not all of them. This table has tens of thousands of clones, more than 70% appearing once. Prior to sequencing, the ViraFEST assay stimulated PBMC with viral peptide pools, which expanded the antigen-specific CD4+ T cells. Subsequent to a culture period of roughly 11 days, CD4+ T cells were isolated. Each participant was given two doses of one vaccine (BNT162b2 or mRNA-1273). At days 3 and 7, half of the medium was exchanged for IL-2 medium. The CDR3 is 14 residues long. Sequences were derived from CD4+ T cells from PBMCs cultured with HCoV-229E spike peptides, sampled after COVID-19 vaccination. This TCR was recovered from a human donor who received a COVID-19 vaccine. V usage is TRBV21-1 and J usage is TRBJ2-7; the D call TRBD1 from the table was never checked on the DNA. TRBV21-1 has pseudogene status. CDR3 nucleotides: TGTGCCAGCAGCATTAAAACACACCTCTACGAGCAGTACGTC. Its protein is CASSIKTHLYEQYV.